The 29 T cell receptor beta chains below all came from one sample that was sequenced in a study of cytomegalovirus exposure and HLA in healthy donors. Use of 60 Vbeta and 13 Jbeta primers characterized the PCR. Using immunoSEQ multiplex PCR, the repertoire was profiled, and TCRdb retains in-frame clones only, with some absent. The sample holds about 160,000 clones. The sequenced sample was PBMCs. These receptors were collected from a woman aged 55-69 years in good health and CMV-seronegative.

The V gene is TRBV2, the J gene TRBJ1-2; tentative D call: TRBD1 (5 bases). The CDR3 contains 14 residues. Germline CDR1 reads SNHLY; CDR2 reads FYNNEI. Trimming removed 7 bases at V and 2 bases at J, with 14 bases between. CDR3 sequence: CASKGPDTNYGYTF. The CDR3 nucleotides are TGTGCCAGCAAAGGTCCGGACACCAACTATGGCTACACCTTC.

The CDR3 DNA reads TGCGCCAGCAGCCAGGGGACAGCTACTAGCACAGATACGCAGTATTTT. It codes for CASSQGTATSTDTQYF. The chain uses TRBV5-1 and TRBJ2-3, with 7 nucleotides matching TRBD1. Germline V gene sequence: CDR1 SGHRS, CDR2 YFSETQ. This CDR3 region has 16 residues. V shed 4 bases, J shed 0 bases, and the junction held 8 bases outside the gene matches.

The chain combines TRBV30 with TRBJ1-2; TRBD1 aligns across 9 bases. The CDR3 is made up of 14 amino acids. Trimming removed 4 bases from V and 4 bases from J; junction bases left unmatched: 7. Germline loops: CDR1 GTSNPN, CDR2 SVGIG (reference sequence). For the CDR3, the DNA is TGTGCCTGGACCGGGACAGGGCAGTTCTATGGCTACACCTTC. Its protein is CAWTGTGQFYGYTF.

The CDR3 coding sequence is TGTGCCAGCAGTGCCGGGACAGAGTACTATGGCTACACCTTC. Translation: CASSAGTEYYGYTF. V gene TRBV7-9 combines with J gene TRBJ1-2, with TRBD1 matching over 7 bases. The V gene's germline CDR1 is SEHNR and CDR2 FQNEAQ (reference sequence). CDR3 length: 14 residues. Losses at the gene ends were 6 bases for V and 3 bases for J; bases not matched to a gene: 7. The whole variable domain, remainder taken from reference TRBV7-9 and TRBJ1-2, is DTGVSQNPRHKITKRGQNVTFRCDPISEHNRLYWYRQTLGQGPEFLTYFQNEAQLEKSRLLSDRFSAERPKGSFSTLEIQRTEQGDSAMYLCASSAGTEYYGYTFGSGTRLTVV.

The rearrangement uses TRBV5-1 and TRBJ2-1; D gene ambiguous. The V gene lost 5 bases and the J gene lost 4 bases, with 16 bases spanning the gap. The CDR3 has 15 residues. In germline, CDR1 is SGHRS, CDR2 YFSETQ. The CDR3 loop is CASSPQSPSYNEQFF. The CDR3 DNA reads TGCGCCAGCAGTCCACAGTCCCCGTCTTACAATGAGCAGTTCTTC.

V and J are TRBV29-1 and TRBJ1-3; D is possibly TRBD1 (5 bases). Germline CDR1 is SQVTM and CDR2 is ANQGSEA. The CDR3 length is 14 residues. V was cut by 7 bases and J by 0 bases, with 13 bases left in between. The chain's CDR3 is CSAPDTNSGNTIYF. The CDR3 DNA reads TGCAGCGCGCCGGACACGAACTCTGGAAACACCATATATTTT.

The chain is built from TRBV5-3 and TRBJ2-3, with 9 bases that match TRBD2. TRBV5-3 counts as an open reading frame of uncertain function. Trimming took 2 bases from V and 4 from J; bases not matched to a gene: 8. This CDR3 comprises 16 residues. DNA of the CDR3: TGTGCCAGAAGCTTTGTATCGGCGGGAGGGCCAGATACGCAGTATTTT. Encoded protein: CARSFVSAGGPDTQYF.

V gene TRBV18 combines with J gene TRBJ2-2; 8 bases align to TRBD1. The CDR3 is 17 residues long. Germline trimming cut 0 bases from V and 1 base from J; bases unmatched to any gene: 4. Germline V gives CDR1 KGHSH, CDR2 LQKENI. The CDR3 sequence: CASSPPRGQGNTGELFF. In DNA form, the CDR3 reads TGTGCCAGCTCACCACCGAGAGGACAGGGGAACACCGGGGAGCTGTTTTTT.

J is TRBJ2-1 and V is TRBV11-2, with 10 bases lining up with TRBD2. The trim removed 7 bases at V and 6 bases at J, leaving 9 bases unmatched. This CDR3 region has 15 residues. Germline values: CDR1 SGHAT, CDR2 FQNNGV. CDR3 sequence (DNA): TGTGCCAGCATCTTGGGAACTAGCGGGATCAATGAGCAGTTCTTC. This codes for CASILGTSGINEQFF.

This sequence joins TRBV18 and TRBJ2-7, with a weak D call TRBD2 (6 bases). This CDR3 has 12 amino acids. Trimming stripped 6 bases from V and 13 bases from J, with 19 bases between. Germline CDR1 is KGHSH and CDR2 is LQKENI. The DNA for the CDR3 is TGTGCCAGCTCCCAGTTGAGGAGGGAGGCCTACTTC. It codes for CASSQLRREAYF.

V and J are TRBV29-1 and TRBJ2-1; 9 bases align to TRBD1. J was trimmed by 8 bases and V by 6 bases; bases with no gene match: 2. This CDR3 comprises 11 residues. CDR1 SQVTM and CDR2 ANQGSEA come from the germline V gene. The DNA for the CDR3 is TGCAGCGTGGACAGGGGTCATGAGCAGTTCTTC. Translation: CSVDRGHEQFF.

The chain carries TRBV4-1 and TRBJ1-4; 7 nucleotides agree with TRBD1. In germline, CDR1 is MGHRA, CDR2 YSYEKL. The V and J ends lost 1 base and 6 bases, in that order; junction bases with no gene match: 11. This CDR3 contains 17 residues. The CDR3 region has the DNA TGCGCCAGCAGCCAAGGAGGAGGGGGCATACGGGATGAAAAACTGTTTTTT. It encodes CASSQGGGGIRDEKLFF.

The CDR3 loop is CAWTYRGAGGYTF. CDR3 nucleotides: TGTGCCTGGACCTATAGGGGCGCGGGAGGCTACACCTTC. The chain has TRBV30 and TRBJ1-2; a weak D match, TRBD1 (5 bases). The CDR3 length is 13 residues. V gave up 4 bases and J gave up 8 bases, with 17 bases separating them. CDR1 is GTSNPN and CDR2 is SVGIG in the germline V gene (reference sequence).

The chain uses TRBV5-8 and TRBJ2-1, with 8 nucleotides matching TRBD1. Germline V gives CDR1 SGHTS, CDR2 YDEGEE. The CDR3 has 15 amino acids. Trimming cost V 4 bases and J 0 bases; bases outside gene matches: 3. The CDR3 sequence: CASSHGTGSYNEQFF. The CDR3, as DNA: TGTGCCAGCAGCCACGGGACAGGCTCCTACAATGAGCAGTTCTTC.

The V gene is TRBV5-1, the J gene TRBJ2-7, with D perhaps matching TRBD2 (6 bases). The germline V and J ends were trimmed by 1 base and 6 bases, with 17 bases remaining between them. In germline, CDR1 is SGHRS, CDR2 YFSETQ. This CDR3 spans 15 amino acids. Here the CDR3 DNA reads TGCGCCAGCAGCTTGTTTGGCGGAGGGGCGGGCGAGCAGTACTTC. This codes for CASSLFGGGAGEQYF.

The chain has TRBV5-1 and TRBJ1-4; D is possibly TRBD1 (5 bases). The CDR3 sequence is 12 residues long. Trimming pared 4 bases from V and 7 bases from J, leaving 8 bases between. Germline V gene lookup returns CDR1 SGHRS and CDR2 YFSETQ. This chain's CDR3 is CASSPQGEKLFF. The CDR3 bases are TGCGCCAGCAGCCCCCAGGGTGAAAAACTGTTTTTT.

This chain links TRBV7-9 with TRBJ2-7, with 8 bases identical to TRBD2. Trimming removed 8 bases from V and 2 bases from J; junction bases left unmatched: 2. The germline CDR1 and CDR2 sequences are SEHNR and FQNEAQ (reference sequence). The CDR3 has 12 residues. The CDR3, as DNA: TGTGCCAGCCGGGGGGGGGCCTACGAGCAGTACTTC. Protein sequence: CASRGGAYEQYF.

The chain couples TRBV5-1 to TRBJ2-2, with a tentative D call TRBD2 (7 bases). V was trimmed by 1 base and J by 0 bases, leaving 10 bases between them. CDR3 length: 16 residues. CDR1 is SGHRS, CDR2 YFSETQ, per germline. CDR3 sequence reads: CASSLWGGANTGELFF. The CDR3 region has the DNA TGCGCCAGCAGCTTGTGGGGGGGCGCGAACACCGGGGAGCTGTTTTTT.

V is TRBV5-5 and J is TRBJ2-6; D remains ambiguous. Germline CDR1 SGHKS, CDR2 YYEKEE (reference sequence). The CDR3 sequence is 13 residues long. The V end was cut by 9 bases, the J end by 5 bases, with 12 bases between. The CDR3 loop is CATSGIRANVLTF. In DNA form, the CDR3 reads TGTGCCACCTCAGGCATCAGGGCCAACGTCCTGACTTTC.

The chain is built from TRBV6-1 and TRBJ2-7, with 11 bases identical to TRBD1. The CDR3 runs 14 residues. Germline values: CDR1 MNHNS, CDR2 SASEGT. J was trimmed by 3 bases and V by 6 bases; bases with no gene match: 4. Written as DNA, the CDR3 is TGTGCCAGCAGCTGGACAGGGGGCCTCTACGAGCAGTACTTC. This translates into CASSWTGGLYEQYF.

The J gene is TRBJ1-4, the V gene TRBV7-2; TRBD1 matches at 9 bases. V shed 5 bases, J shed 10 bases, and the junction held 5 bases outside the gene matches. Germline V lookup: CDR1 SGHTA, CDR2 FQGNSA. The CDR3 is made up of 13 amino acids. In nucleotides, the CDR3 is TGTGCCAGCAGCGGGACAGGGATAGGAAAACTGTTTTTT. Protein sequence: CASSGTGIGKLFF.

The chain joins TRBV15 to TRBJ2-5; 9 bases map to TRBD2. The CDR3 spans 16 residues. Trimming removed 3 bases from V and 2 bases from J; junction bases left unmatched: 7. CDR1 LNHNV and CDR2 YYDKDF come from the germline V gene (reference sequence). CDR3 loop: CATSRGAGGIQETQYF. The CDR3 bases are TGTGCCACCAGCAGGGGAGCGGGGGGAATACAAGAGACCCAGTACTTC. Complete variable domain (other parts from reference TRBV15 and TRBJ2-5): DAMVIQNPRYQVTQFGKPVTLSCSQTLNHNVMYWYQQKSSQAPKLLFHYYDKDFNNEADTPDNFQSRRPNTSFCFLDIRSPGLGDTAMYLCATSRGAGGIQETQYFGPGTRLLVL.

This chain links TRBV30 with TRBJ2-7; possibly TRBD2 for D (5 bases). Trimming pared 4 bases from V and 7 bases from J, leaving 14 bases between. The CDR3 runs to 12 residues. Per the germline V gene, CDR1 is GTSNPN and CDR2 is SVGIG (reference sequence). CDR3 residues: CAWTRATGEQYF. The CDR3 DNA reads TGTGCCTGGACCAGAGCTACGGGGGAGCAGTACTTC.

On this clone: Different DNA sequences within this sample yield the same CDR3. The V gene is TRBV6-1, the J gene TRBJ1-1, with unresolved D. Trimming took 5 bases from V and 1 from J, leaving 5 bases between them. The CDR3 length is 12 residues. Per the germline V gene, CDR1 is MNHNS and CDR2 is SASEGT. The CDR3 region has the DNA TGTGCCAGCAGTTTCCGGAACACTGAAGCTTTCTTT. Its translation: CASSFRNTEAFF.

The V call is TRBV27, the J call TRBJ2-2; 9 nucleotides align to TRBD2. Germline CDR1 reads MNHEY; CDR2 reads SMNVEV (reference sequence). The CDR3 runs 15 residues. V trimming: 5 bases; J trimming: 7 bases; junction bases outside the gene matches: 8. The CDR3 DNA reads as TGTGCCAGCAGTCGCGGGAGGGGGCTCGGCGGGGAGCTGTTTTTT. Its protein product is CASSRGRGLGGELFF.

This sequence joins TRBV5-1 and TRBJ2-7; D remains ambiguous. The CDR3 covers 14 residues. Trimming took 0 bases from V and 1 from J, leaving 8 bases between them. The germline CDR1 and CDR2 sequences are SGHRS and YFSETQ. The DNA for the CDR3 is TGCGCCAGCAGCTTGGCCCCTCCTTCCTACGAGCAGTACTTC. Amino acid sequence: CASSLAPPSYEQYF.

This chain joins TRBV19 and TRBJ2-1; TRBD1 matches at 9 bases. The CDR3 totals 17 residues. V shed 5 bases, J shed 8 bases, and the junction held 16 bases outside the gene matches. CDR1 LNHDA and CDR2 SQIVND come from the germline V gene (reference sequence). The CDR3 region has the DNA TGTGCCAGTAGTCCTACGGGACAGGGTACTTTTTGGGATGAGCAGTTCTTC. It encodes CASSPTGQGTFWDEQFF.

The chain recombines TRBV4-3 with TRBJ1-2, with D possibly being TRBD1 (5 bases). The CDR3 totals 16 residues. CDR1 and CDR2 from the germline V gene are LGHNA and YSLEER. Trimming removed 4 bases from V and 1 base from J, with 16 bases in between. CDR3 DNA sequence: TGCGCCAGCAGCCTTTGGGGGGGAGGAGTTAACTATGGCTACACCTTC. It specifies CASSLWGGGVNYGYTF.

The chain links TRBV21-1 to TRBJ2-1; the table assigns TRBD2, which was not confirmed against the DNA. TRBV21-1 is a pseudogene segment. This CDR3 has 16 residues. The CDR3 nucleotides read TGTGCCAGCAGCACCGGGAGGCGGGAGGGAGCAAATGAGCAGTTCTTC. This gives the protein CASSTGRREGANEQFF.